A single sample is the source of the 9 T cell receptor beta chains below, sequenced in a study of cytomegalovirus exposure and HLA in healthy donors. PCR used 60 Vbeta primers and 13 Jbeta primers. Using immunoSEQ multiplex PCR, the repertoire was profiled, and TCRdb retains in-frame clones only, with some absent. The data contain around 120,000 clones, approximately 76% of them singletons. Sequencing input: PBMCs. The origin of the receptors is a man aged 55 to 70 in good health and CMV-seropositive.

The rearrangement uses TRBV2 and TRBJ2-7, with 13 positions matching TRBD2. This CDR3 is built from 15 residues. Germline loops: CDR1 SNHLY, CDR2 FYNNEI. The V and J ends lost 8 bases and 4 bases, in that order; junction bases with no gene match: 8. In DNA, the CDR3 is TGTGCCAGCGGAGACCGGACTAGCGGGGGTTACGAGCAGTACTTC. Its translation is CASGDRTSGGYEQYF.

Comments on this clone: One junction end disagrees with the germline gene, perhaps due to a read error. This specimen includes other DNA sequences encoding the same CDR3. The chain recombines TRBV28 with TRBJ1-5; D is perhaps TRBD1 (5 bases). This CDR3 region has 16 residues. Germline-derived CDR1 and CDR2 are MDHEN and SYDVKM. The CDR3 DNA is TGTGCCAGCAGACCGCGGGGGGAGTTCAGCAACCAGCCCCAGCATTTT. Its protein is CASRPRGEFSNQPQHF.

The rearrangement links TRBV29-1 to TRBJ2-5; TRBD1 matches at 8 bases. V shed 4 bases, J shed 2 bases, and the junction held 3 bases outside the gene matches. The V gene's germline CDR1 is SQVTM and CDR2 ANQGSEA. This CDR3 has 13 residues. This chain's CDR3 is CSVVGTGQETQYF. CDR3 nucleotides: TGCAGCGTTGTCGGGACAGGTCAAGAGACCCAGTACTTC.

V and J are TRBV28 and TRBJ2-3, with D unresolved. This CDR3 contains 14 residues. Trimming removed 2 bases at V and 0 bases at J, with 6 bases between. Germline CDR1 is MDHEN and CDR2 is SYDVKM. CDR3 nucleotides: TGTGCCAGCAGTTTAAATCCTAGCACAGATACGCAGTATTTT. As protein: CASSLNPSTDTQYF.

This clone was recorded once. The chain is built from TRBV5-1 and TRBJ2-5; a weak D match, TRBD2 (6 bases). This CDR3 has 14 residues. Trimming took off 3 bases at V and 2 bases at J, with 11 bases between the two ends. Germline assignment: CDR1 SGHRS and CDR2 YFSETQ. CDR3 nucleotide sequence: TGCGCCAGCAGCTCCGTGGGGGGTCAAGAGACCCAGTACTTC. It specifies CASSSVGGQETQYF.

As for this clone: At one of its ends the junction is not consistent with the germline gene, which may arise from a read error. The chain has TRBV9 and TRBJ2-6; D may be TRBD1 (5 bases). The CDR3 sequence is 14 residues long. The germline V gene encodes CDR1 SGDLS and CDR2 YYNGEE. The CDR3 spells CASSAYSGANGLTF. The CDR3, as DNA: TGTGCCAGCAGCGCTTACTCTGGGGCCAACGGCCTGACTTTC. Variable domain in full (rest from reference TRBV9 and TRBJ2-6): DSGVTQTPKHLITATGQRVTLRCSPRSGDLSVYWYQQSLDQGLQFLIQYYNGEERAKGNILERFSAQQFPDLHSELNLSSLELGDSALYFCASSAYSGANGLTFGAGSRLTVL.

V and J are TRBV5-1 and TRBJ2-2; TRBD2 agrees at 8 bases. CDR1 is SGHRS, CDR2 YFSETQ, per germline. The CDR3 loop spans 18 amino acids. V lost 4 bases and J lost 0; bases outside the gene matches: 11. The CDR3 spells CASSKRGSGAANTGELFF. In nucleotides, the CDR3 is TGCGCCAGCAGCAAAAGGGGTAGCGGGGCCGCGAACACCGGGGAGCTGTTTTTT.

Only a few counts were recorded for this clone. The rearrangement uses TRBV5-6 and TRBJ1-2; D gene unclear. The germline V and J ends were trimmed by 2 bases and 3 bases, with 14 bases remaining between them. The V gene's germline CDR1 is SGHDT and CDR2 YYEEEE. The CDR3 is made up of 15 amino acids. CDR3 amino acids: CASSFLDGGHYGYTF. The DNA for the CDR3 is TGTGCCAGCAGCTTCCTCGATGGAGGCCACTATGGCTACACCTTC. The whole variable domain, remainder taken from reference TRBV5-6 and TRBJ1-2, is DAGVTQSPTHLIKTRGQQVTLRCSPKSGHDTVSWYQQALGQGPQFIFQYYEEEERQRGNFPDRFSGHQFPNYSSELNVNALLLGDSALYLCASSFLDGGHYGYTFGSGTRLTVV.

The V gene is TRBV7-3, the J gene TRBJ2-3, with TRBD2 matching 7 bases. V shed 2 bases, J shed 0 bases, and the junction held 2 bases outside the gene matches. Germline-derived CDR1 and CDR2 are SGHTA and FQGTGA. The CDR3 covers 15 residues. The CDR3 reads CASSLEAGSTDTQYF. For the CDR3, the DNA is TGTGCCAGCAGCTTAGAAGCGGGGAGCACAGATACGCAGTATTTT.